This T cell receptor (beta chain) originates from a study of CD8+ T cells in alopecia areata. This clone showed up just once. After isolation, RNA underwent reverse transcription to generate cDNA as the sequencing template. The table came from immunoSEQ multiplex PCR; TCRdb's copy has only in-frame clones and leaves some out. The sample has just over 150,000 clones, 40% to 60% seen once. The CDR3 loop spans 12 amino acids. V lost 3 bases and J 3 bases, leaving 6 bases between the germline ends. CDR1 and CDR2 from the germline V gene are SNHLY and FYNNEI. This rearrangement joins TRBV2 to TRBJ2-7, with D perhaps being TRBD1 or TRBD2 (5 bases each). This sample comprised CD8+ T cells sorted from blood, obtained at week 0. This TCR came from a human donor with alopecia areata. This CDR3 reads CASSEGDYEQYF. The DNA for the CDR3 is TGTGCCAGCAGTGAGGGGGACTACGAGCAGTACTTC. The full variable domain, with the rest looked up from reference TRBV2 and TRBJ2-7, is EPEVTQTPSHQVTQMGQEVILRCVPISNHLYFYWYRQILGQKVEFLVSFYNNEISEKSEIFDDQFSVERPDGSNFTLKIRSTKLEDSAMYFCASSEGDYEQYFGPGTRLTVT.